This paragraph covers one T cell receptor beta chain sequence. These data originate in a study of blood T cell repertoires in COVID-19. Study details: From the United States, Italy and Spain came samples of acute and convalescent COVID-19. The analysed material was cDNA or gDNA that came from T cells, B-cell-depleted T cells, or PBMCs.

Original data processing: Amplification of reference gene primers provided the estimated nucleated cell counts. Measured with immunoSEQ multiplex PCR; TCRdb has only the in-frame clones, and not every one. The DNA was the basis for D and trimming; V, J and clone size are from that table. Of tens of thousands of clones detected, 84% appear once; the ten largest clones hold 1.5% to 2%. The CDR3 totals 16 residues. Germline V gene sequence: CDR1 LGHDT, CDR2 YNNKEL (reference sequence). The ends lost 2 bases at V and 6 bases at J; junction bases unmatched: 8. The chain recombines TRBV3-1 (or the pseudogene TRBV3-2) with TRBJ2-1, with 9 bases that match TRBD2. The sample was peripheral blood. The clonotype was recovered from a man aged 50 or older with acute or convalescent COVID-19. The CDR3 nucleotides are TGTGCCAGCAGCCAATCCCGGGCGGGGGGGCCCAATGAGCAGTTCTTC. This encodes CASSQSRAGGPNEQFF.